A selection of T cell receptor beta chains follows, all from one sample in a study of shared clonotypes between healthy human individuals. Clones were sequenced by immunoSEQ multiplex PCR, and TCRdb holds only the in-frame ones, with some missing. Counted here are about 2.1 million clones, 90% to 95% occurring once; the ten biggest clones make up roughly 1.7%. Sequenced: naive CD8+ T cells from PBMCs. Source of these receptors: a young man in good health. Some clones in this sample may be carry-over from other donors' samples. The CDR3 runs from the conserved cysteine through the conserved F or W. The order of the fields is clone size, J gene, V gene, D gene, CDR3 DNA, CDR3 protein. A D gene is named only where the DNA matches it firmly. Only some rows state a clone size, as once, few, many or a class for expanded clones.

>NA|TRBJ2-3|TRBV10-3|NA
TGTGCCATCAGTGACTTTCAGAAGACCGCTAGCACAGATACGCAGTATTTT
CAISDFQKTASTDTQYF
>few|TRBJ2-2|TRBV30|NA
TGTGCCTGGAAGTCGGGCGGGGAGCTGTTTTTT
CAWKSGGELFF
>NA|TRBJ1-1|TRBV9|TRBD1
TGTGCCAGCAGCGCCCACCCCCGACAGGGGGGAATGAACACTGAAGCTTTCTTT
CASSAHPRQGGMNTEAFF
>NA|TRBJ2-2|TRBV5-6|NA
TGTGCCAGCAGCTTTCTTTCCGGATCCAACACCGGGGAGCTGTTTTTT
CASSFLSGSNTGELFF
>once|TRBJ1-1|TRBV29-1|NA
TGCAGCGTTGAAGGGGGCCAGCTGGGGACTGAAGCTTTCTTT
CSVEGGQLGTEAFF
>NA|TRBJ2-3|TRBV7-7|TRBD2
TGTGCCAGCAGCCTGTTCCCAGTGGGGCTAGCGGGAGGCACAGATACGCAGTATTTT
CASSLFPVGLAGGTDTQYF
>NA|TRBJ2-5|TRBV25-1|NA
TGTGCCAGCACCGGACTAAACCAAGAGACCCAGTACTTC
CASTGLNQETQYF
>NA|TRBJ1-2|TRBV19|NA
TGTGCCAGTAGCATGGGTCCCAATGGCTACACCTTC
CASSMGPNGYTF
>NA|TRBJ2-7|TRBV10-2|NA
TGCGCCAGCAGTGAGGAGGGGGGCTACGCTTACTTC
CASSEEGGYAYF
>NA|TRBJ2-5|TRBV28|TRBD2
TGTGCCAGCAGTCTCGGGACTAGCGGGAGCCGATTCCAAGAGACCCAGTACTTC
CASSLGTSGSRFQETQYF
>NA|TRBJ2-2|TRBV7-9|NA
TGTGCCAGCAGCGGTCCCACCGGGGAGCTGTTTTTT
CASSGPTGELFF
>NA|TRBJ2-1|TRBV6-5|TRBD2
TGTGCCAGCAGTTCCAGCGGGAGTAGCTACAATGAGCAGTTCTTC
CASSSSGSSYNEQFF
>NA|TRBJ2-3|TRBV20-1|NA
TGCAGTGCTAGAGCTGGGGATACGCAGTATTTT
CSARAGDTQYF
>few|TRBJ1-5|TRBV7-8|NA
TGTGCCAGCAGCTTAGGGGGTCTGGATCAGCCCCAGCATTTT
CASSLGGLDQPQHF
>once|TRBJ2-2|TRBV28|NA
TGTGCCATCCAAGGGGGAGTGAACACCGGGGAGCTGTTTTTT
CAIQGGVNTGELFF
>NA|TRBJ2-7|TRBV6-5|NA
TGTGCCAGCAGTTCGGTCGGCACCTACTACGAGCAGTACTTC
CASSSVGTYYEQYF
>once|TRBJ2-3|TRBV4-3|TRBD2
TGCGCCAGCAGCCAAGTCAGGGGACTAGCGGGAGGGAAGCCTACAGATACGCAGTATTTT
CASSQVRGLAGGKPTDTQYF
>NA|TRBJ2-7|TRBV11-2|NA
TGTGCCAGCAGCTTAGGGCTAGGGACCTACGAGCAGTACTTC
CASSLGLGTYEQYF
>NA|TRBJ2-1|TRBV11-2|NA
TGTGCCAGCAGCTCTCGGGACTCCTACAATGAGCAGTTCTTC
CASSSRDSYNEQFF
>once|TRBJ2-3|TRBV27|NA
TGTGCCAGCTGGGGCAGGGCTGGCACAGATACGCAGTATTTT
CASWGRAGTDTQYF
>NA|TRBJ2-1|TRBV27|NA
TGTGCCAGCAGTTTACGAGGGAATGAGCAGTTCTTC
CASSLRGNEQFF
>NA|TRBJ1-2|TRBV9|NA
TGTGCCAGCAGCGTAGCGGCTGAGGGTTATCGTTACTATGGCTACACCTTC
CASSVAAEGYRYYGYTF
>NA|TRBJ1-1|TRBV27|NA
TGTGCCAGCAGTTTCGGCGGGGGGCGCAGAGAAGCTTTCTTT
CASSFGGGRREAFF
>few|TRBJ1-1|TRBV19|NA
TGTGCCAGTAGTATGGGGATGAGGGGAGCTTTCTTT
CASSMGMRGAFF
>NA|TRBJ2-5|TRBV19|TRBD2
TGTGCCAGTATTTCAACTAGCGGGAGCACAGAGACCCAGTACTTC
CASISTSGSTETQYF
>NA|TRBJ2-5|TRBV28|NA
TGTGCCAGCAGTGTCCCACTAGCTGAAAGTGAAGAGACCCAGTACTTC
CASSVPLAESEETQYF
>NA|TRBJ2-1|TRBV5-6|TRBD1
TGTGCCAGCAGCTTGGAACAGGGGGTCAATGAGCAGTTCTTC
CASSLEQGVNEQFF
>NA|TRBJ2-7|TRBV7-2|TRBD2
TGTGCCAGCAGCCCTGTCCCGGGACTAGCTTGGGAGCAGTACTTC
CASSPVPGLAWEQYF
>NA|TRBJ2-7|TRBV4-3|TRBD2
TGCGCCAGCAGCCAAGGGTCAGCTAGCGGGAGTTACGAGCAGTACTTC
CASSQGSASGSYEQYF
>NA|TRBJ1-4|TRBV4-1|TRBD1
TGCGCCAGCAGCCAAGGGGACAGTGCTAATGAAAAACTGTTTTTT
CASSQGDSANEKLFF
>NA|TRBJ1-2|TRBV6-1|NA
TGTGCCAGCAGTGAATGGTTGTCGGAGGATAGCGGCTACACCTTC
CASSEWLSEDSGYTF
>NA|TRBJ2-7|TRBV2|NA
TGTGCCAGCAGGTCGCGGTCCTCCTACGAGCAGTACTTC
CASRSRSSYEQYF
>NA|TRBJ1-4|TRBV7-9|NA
TGTGCCAGCAGCCCCGAGTTGACTAATGAAAAACTGTTTTTT
CASSPELTNEKLFF
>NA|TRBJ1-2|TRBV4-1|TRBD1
TGCGCCAGCAGCCAAGAGGGGACAGGGAGTAGGAACGGCTACACCTTC
CASSQEGTGSRNGYTF
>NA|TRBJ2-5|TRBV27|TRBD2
TGTGCCAGCAGTCCGGGTGCTAGCGGGAGAGGGGAGACCCAGTACTTC
CASSPGASGRGETQYF
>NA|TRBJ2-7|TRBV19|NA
TGTGCCAGTAGTCCACCTCACTCCTACGAGCAGTACTTC
CASSPPHSYEQYF
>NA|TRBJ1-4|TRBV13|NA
TGTGCCAGCAGCTTAGTGGGAGAAAAACTGTTTTTT
CASSLVGEKLFF
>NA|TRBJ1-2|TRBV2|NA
TGTGCCAGCGTCTGGGGAGGTAACTATGGCTACACCTTC
CASVWGGNYGYTF
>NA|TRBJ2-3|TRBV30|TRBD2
TGTGCCTGGAGTGTAGAGGCGGGAGGGGCGACAGATACGCAGTATTTT
CAWSVEAGGATDTQYF
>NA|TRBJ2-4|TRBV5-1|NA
TGCGCCAGCAGCTTGGGGTTAGCCAAAAACATTCAGTACTTC
CASSLGLAKNIQYF
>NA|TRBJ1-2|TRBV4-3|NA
TGCGCCAGCAGCCAAGTAAGCCCTAACTATGGCTACACCTTC
CASSQVSPNYGYTF
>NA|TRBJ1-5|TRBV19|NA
TGTGCCAGTAGTTGGGCGGGACACAGCAATCAGCCCCAGCATTTT
CASSWAGHSNQPQHF
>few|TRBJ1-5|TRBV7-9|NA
TGTGCCAGCAGCGCCAGGGAGAACAATCAGCCCCAGCATTTT
CASSARENNQPQHF
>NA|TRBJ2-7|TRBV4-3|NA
TGCGCCAGCAGCCAAGATTGGATCTCCTACGAGCAGTACTTC
CASSQDWISYEQYF
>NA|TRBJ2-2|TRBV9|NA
TGTGCCAGCAGCGTAGAAAGAGTACCCACCGGGGAGCTGTTTTTT
CASSVERVPTGELFF
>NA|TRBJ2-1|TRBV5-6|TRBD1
TGTGCCAGCAGCGTAGCGGACAGGGCGATGTTGGTCTACAATGAGCAGTTCTTC
CASSVADRAMLVYNEQFF
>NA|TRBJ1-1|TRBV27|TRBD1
TGTGCCAGCAGGCATCGGGACAGGACATCTGAAGCTTTCTTT
CASRHRDRTSEAFF
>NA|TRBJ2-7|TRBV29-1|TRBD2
TGCAGCATCTTAGCGGGATCTACCTACGAGCAGTACTTC
CSILAGSTYEQYF